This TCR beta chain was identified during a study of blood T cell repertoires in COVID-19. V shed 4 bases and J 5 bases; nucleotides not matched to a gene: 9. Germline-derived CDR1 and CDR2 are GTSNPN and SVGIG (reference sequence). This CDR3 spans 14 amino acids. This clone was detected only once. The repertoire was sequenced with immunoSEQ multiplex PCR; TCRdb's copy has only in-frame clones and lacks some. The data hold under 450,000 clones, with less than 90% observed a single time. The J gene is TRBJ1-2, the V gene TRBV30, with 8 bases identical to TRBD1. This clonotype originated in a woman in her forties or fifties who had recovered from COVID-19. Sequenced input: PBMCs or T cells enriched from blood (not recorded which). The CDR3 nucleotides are TGTGCCTGGACCCCGGACAGGGCCGTGTATGGCTACACCTTC. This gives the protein CAWTPDRAVYGYTF.